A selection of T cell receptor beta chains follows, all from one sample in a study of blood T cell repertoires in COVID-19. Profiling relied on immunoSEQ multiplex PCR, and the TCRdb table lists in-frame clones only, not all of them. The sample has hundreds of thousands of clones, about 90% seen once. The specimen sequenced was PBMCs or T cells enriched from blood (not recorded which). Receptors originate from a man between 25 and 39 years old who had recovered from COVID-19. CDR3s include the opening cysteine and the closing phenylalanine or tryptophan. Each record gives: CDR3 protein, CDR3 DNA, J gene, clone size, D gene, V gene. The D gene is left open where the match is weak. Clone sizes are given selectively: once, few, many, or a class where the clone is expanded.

CASSQGRLNTEAFF TGTGCCAGCAGCCAGGGTAGGTTGAACACTGAAGCTTTCTTT TRBJ1-1 NA NA TRBV7-2
CASSYSGTETLGGYTF TGTGCCAGCAGTTACTCCGGGACAGAAACTCTTGGGGGCTACACCTTC TRBJ1-2 NA TRBD1 TRBV6-2/TRBV6-3
CASSPQEGATYEQYF TGTGCCAGCTCACCACAAGAGGGGGCGACCTACGAGCAGTACTTC TRBJ2-7 NA TRBD1 TRBV18
CAISMDSSYEQYF TGTGCCATCAGTATGGACAGCTCCTACGAGCAGTACTTC TRBJ2-7 NA NA TRBV10-3
CASSVGLLAGVGEQFF TGTGCCAGCAGCGTAGGCCTACTAGCGGGAGTCGGTGAGCAGTTCTTC TRBJ2-1 few TRBD2 TRBV9
CASNEDRGYNSPLHF TGTGCCAGCAATGAAGACAGGGGGTATAATTCACCCCTCCACTTT TRBJ1-6 NA TRBD1 TRBV2
CATSLGRLNSNQPQHF TGTGCCACCAGCCTGGGCAGACTAAATAGCAATCAGCCCCAGCATTTT TRBJ1-5 NA NA TRBV15
CASSSGTGLNSPLHF TGTGCCAGCTCATCCGGGACAGGCCTTAATTCACCCCTCCACTTT TRBJ1-6 NA TRBD1 TRBV18
CASSFDRGSRNEQFF TGCGCCAGCAGCTTTGACAGGGGGTCGAGAAATGAGCAGTTCTTC TRBJ2-1 NA TRBD1 TRBV5-1
CASSMDRVNSPLHF TGTGCCAGTAGTATGGACAGGGTAAATTCACCCCTCCACTTT TRBJ1-6 NA TRBD1 TRBV19
CSVKVISNTGELFF TGCAGCGTTAAAGTCATTTCGAACACCGGGGAGCTGTTTTTT TRBJ2-2 NA NA TRBV29-1
CASSQKPAGGPYEQFF TGTGCCAGCAGCCAGAAGCCAGCGGGAGGGCCCTATGAGCAGTTCTTC TRBJ2-1 NA TRBD2 TRBV27
CASQPFGGDEQFF TGTGCCAGCCAGCCCTTCGGAGGGGATGAGCAGTTCTTC TRBJ2-1 NA NA TRBV5-5
CAISESGGAGMNTEAFF TGTGCCATCAGTGAGTCGGGGGGGGCAGGTATGAACACTGAAGCTTTCTTT TRBJ1-1 NA NA TRBV10-3
CASSPGTGNLNTEAFF TGTGCCAGCAGCCCCGGGACAGGTAACTTGAACACTGAAGCTTTCTTT TRBJ1-1 NA TRBD1 TRBV5-8
CASSVDANSITDTQYF TGTGCCAGCAGCGTAGACGCGAATTCTATCACAGATACGCAGTATTTT TRBJ2-3 NA NA TRBV9
CASSSTNSGNTIYF TGTGCCAGCAGTTCAACAAACTCTGGAAACACCATATATTTT TRBJ1-3 NA NA TRBV6-5
CASSPPDRGYEQYF TGTGCCAGCAGTCCCCCCGACAGGGGATACGAGCAGTACTTC TRBJ2-7 NA TRBD1 TRBV28
CASSQDGGEPGNTIYF TGCGCCAGCAGCCAAGATGGGGGGGAACCTGGAAACACCATATATTTT TRBJ1-3 once NA TRBV4-3